The rows below give T cell receptor beta chains drawn from one sample of a study of cytomegalovirus exposure and HLA in healthy donors. The protocol was immunoSEQ multiplex PCR, while the TCRdb copy is restricted to in-frame clones and leaves out a portion. The sample carries around 260,000 clones, about four fifths recorded once. Sequenced sample: PBMCs. The source is a girl between 2 and 10 years old in good health and CMV-seronegative. The CDR3 runs from the conserved cysteine through the conserved F or W. The D gene is left open where the match is weak. Expanded clones get a size class; other rows say once, few or many, or leave the size out.

J gene,D gene,clone size,V gene,CDR3 protein,CDR3 DNA
TRBJ2-7,-,once,TRBV18,CASSLTDAGNYEQYF,TGTGCCAGCTCACTGACTGATGCAGGGAACTACGAGCAGTACTTC
TRBJ2-5,TRBD2,-,TRBV5-1,CASSLGTRGGTQYF,TGCGCCAGCAGCTTGGGGACTAGAGGCGGGACCCAGTACTTC
TRBJ1-2,-,once,TRBV5-4,CASSLGSTPYGYTF,TGTGCCAGCAGCTTGGGTTCTACCCCCTATGGCTACACCTTC
TRBJ1-3,-,once,TRBV18,CASSLSTGRSSNTIYF,TGTGCCAGCTCACTATCGACAGGACGATCGTCAAACACCATATATTTT
TRBJ2-5,-,-,TRBV7-2,CASSSIQGPQETQYF,TGTGCCAGCAGCTCAATTCAGGGGCCCCAAGAGACCCAGTACTTC
TRBJ2-7,TRBD1,-,TRBV4-2,CASSRSPALTGGNEQYF,TGTGCCAGCAGCCGCTCTCCTGCGTTGACAGGGGGTAACGAGCAGTACTTC
TRBJ1-1,-,-,TRBV6-6,CASIPIGGRPHTEAFF,TGTGCCAGCATCCCCATCGGAGGCAGGCCCCACACTGAAGCTTTCTTT
TRBJ2-6,TRBD1,-,TRBV9,CASSAPRTGAISGANVLTF,TGTGCCAGCAGCGCGCCCCGGACAGGGGCGATCTCTGGGGCCAACGTCCTGACTTTC
TRBJ2-3,TRBD2,-,TRBV19,CASSFGGRADTQYF,TGTGCCAGTAGTTTCGGCGGGAGGGCCGATACGCAGTATTTT
TRBJ2-1,-,-,TRBV6-6,CASSPGVDYNEQFF,TGTGCCAGCAGTCCGGGGGTAGATTACAATGAGCAGTTCTTC
TRBJ1-2,TRBD1,-,TRBV18,CASSRQGANYGYTF,TGTGCCAGCTCACGACAGGGAGCTAACTATGGCTACACCTTC
TRBJ2-5,-,-,TRBV12-2,CASRPRGLGETQYF,TGTGCAAGTCGCCCCAGGGGGCTGGGAGAGACCCAGTACTTC
TRBJ1-2,TRBD1,-,TRBV28,CASSPAGQGNGYTF,TGTGCCAGCAGTCCCGCGGGACAGGGTAATGGCTACACCTTC
TRBJ2-2,TRBD1,-,TRBV5-6,CASSLGNRGPPGELFF,TGTGCCAGCAGCTTGGGAAACAGGGGCCCGCCCGGGGAGCTGTTTTTT
TRBJ1-2,-,-,TRBV23-1,CASSQSTAYYVYTF,TGCGCCAGCAGTCAATCAACTGCCTATTATGTCTACACCTTC
TRBJ2-2,TRBD1,-,TRBV7-9,CASTGTGGVGELFF,TGTGCCAGCACCGGGACAGGGGGCGTCGGGGAGCTGTTTTTT
TRBJ2-3,-,-,TRBV9,CASSFRAGEGDTQYF,TGTGCCAGCAGCTTTCGGGCAGGGGAGGGAGATACGCAGTATTTT
TRBJ2-7,TRBD1,once,TRBV18,CASSTPRTGTIYEQYF,TGTGCCAGCTCAACCCCTAGGACAGGGACGATCTACGAGCAGTACTTC
TRBJ2-5,-,-,TRBV4-1,CASSPAGIRETQYF,TGCGCCAGCAGCCCCGCGGGGATCCGAGAGACCCAGTACTTC
TRBJ1-1,-,-,TRBV7-9,CASSQTGNTEAFF,TGTGCCAGCAGCCAGACAGGGAACACTGAAGCTTTCTTT
TRBJ2-5,-,-,TRBV7-7,CASSTSGGDYQETQYF,TGTGCCAGCAGCACTAGTGGAGGGGACTACCAAGAGACCCAGTACTTC